Following are 28 T cell receptor beta chains from one sample sequenced in a study of human T cells and chemical hapten exposure. MiXCR was run by TCRdb on the RACE reads, yielding one entry per CDR3 protein. Of 150,000 to 200,000 distinct CDR3 sequences listed, around a quarter are singletons. Time point defined: patch test 3, about 24 weeks after DPC sensitization. Treatment meaning: therapeutic diphenylcyclopropenone sensitization with weekly scalp DPC. The source material was whole blood, sampled in connection with sensitization to the hapten diphenylcyclopropenone (DPC). The receptors derive from a woman in her thirties or forties with alopecia areata. Some clones in this sample may be carry-over from other donors' samples.

This clonotype was seen only a few times. The V gene is TRBV28, the J gene TRBJ2-1, with D perhaps matching TRBD1 (5 bases). The CDR3 is 16 residues long. Trimming stripped 2 bases from V and 1 base from J, with 12 bases between. Germline-derived CDR1 and CDR2 are MDHEN and SYDVKM. The CDR3 reads CASSLARALSYNEQFF. For the CDR3, the DNA is TGTGCCAGCAGTTTAGCCAGGGCCTTATCCTACAATGAGCAGTTCTTC.

The chain recombines TRBV5-1 with TRBJ1-1; D unclear. This CDR3 spans 14 amino acids. The germline V gene has CDR1 SGHRS and CDR2 YFSETQ. V was shortened by 2 bases and J by 0 bases, with 8 bases between the two germline ends. CDR3 loop: CASSFDGMNTEAFF. In nucleotides, the CDR3 is TGCGCCAGCAGCTTTGACGGCATGAACACTGAAGCTTTCTTT.

The chain has TRBV25-1 and TRBJ2-1, with D possibly TRBD2 on 6 matching bases. The V gene's germline CDR1 is MGHDK and CDR2 SYGVNS. CDR3 size: 16 residues. The V end lost 5 bases, the J end lost 0 bases, and 14 bases lay between the germline ends. The CDR3 region has the DNA TGTGCCAGCAGTCCCAATACCGGGAGCTCCTACAATGAGCAGTTCTTC. It specifies CASSPNTGSSYNEQFF.

The chain joins TRBV20-1 to TRBJ2-2, with TRBD2 matching over 7 bases. Germline assignment: CDR1 DFQATT and CDR2 SNEGSKA (reference sequence). The CDR3 has 15 residues. Trimming at V came to 5 bases and at J to 6 bases, leaving 12 bases not matched to a gene. The CDR3 bases are TGCAGTGCTTCAGGGTTAAGGGAGGGGTCCGGGGAGCTGTTTTTT. This sequence encodes CSASGLREGSGELFF.

The rearrangement joins TRBV6-5 to TRBJ2-5; perhaps TRBD2 as D (5 bases). Trimming left V 3 bases short and J 7 bases short, with 12 bases between. This CDR3 has 13 residues. Germline values: CDR1 MNHEY, CDR2 SVGAGI. DNA for the CDR3: TGTGCCAGCAGTTATTCGGGGTCCGGGACCCAGTACTTC. Residues: CASSYSGSGTQYF.

The chain combines TRBV29-1 with TRBJ2-3; the match to TRBD1 covers 10 bases. V lost 7 bases, J lost 4 bases, and 8 bases stayed unmatched. Germline lookup yields CDR1 SQVTM and CDR2 ANQGSEA. The CDR3 totals 14 residues. This chain's CDR3 is CSADRGPVADTQYF. CDR3 coding DNA: TGCAGCGCCGACAGGGGGCCAGTCGCAGATACGCAGTATTTT.

This clonotype has only a few counts. The DNA of the CDR3 is TGCAGCGTCATCCACCAGGGGGGGTACAATGAGCAGTTCTTC. It is translated as CSVIHQGGYNEQFF. This chain joins TRBV29-1 and TRBJ2-1; D possibly matches TRBD1 or TRBD2 (7 bases each). The germline V gene encodes CDR1 SQVTM and CDR2 ANQGSEA. Trimming shortened V by 6 bases and J by 4 bases, and 16 bases separated the two germline ends. The CDR3 loop spans 14 amino acids.

This clonotype was found a few times. The V call is TRBV10-3, the J call TRBJ2-7, with 7 bases matching TRBD1. This CDR3 spans 11 amino acids. The germline CDR1 and CDR2 sequences are ENHRY and SYGVKD. V gave up 6 bases and J gave up 5 bases; unmatched junction bases: 1. The CDR3: CAIRTGNEQYF. In nucleotides, the CDR3 is TGTGCCATCAGGACAGGGAACGAGCAGTACTTC.

CDR3 region: CASSPYRESSYEQYF. For the CDR3, the DNA is TGTGCCAGCAGCCCCTACAGGGAGAGCTCCTACGAGCAGTACTTC. The chain links TRBV3-2 to TRBJ2-7; the table's D call of TRBD1 was not tested on the DNA. TRBV3-2 counts as a pseudogene. The CDR3 length is 15 residues.

J is TRBJ2-5 and V is TRBV5-1; D possibly corresponds to TRBD1 (5 bases). Germline loops: CDR1 SGHRS, CDR2 YFSETQ. The CDR3 totals 12 residues. Trimming took off 5 bases at V and 3 bases at J, with 8 bases between the two ends. In nucleotides, the CDR3 is TGCGCCAGCAGACTGACAGAAGAGACCCAGTACTTC. It translates to CASRLTEETQYF.

The chain couples TRBV10-3 to TRBJ1-4; 8 bases match TRBD1. The length of the CDR3 is 13 residues. V shed 9 bases, J shed 7 bases, and the junction held 7 bases outside the gene matches. The germline V gene has CDR1 ENHRY and CDR2 SYGVKD. The CDR3 sequence: CAIVTGVSEKLFF. CDR3 DNA sequence: TGTGCCATAGTGACAGGGGTTAGTGAAAAACTGTTTTTT.

In this sample, this clonotype turned up a few times. The V gene is TRBV10-3, the J gene TRBJ2-7; 9 nucleotides align to TRBD1. Trimming cost V 7 bases and J 1 base; bases outside gene matches: 8. The CDR3 is 15 residues long. Germline V gene lookup returns CDR1 ENHRY and CDR2 SYGVKD. The CDR3 coding sequence is TGTGCCATCAAAGGACAGGGGACTACTTCCTACGAGCAGTACTTC. As protein: CAIKGQGTTSYEQYF.

The V gene is TRBV6-1, the J gene TRBJ2-7; 7 bases map to TRBD2. There are 13 residues in the CDR3. From germline, CDR1 is MNHNS and CDR2 SASEGT. Losses at the gene ends were 11 bases for V and 2 bases for J; bases not matched to a gene: 9. CDR3 DNA sequence: TGTGCCGTAACCAGCGGGGTTACCTACGAGCAGTACTTC. This codes for CAVTSGVTYEQYF.

This clonotype appeared a few times. The J gene is TRBJ2-1, the V gene TRBV6-2 or TRBV6-3; D gene unclear. The CDR3 is 16 residues long. V lost 0 bases, J lost 0 bases, and 9 bases lay in between. Germline V gene lookup returns CDR1 MNHEY and CDR2 SVGEGT. In DNA form, the CDR3 reads TGTGCCAGCAGTTACTCAAGGACGGGCTCCTACAATGAGCAGTTCTTC. Translating gives CASSYSRTGSYNEQFF.

The chain combines TRBV29-1 with TRBJ2-7; 7 bases align to TRBD2. V lost 0 bases to trimming and J lost 3 bases; unmatched junction nucleotides: 14. CDR3 length: 17 amino acids. Germline lookup yields CDR1 SQVTM and CDR2 ANQGSEA. This chain's CDR3 is CSVEEFQPRLARYEQYF. The CDR3 region has the DNA TGCAGCGTTGAAGAGTTCCAACCGAGACTAGCCCGCTACGAGCAGTACTTC.

This clonotype was seen only a few times. The V call is TRBV4-3, the J call TRBJ2-3; D uncertain. The CDR3 runs to 14 residues. The V end was cut by 1 base, the J end by 6 bases, with 11 bases between. The V gene's germline CDR1 is LGHNA and CDR2 YSLEER. As DNA, the CDR3 is TGCGCCAGCAGCCAAGGGGTATACGATGATACGCAGTATTTT. This codes for CASSQGVYDDTQYF.

This chain links TRBV7-8 with TRBJ1-1; a possible D gene is TRBD1 (6 bases). CDR1 is SGHVS, CDR2 FQNEAQ, per germline. The V end was cut by 5 bases, the J end by 4 bases, with 11 bases between. The CDR3 spans 13 residues. The chain's CDR3 is CASSETGFTEAFF. CDR3 DNA: TGTGCCAGCAGCGAGACAGGATTCACTGAAGCTTTCTTT.

CDR3 sequence: CASSFGLAAYNEQFF. The CDR3 DNA is TGTGCCAGCAGTTTTGGCCTAGCGGCCTACAATGAGCAGTTCTTC. This chain joins TRBV12-3 or TRBV12-4 and TRBJ2-1, with 7 bases fitting TRBD2. With 3 bases clipped from V and 2 bases from J, the junction kept 4 bases outside the gene matches. The CDR3 spans 15 residues.

J is TRBJ2-5 and V is TRBV12-3 or TRBV12-4; D unclear. V lost 7 bases and J lost 4, with 19 bases in between. CDR3 length: 15 residues. CDR3 loop: CASTPRAGSGETQYF. CDR3 nucleotide sequence: TGTGCCAGCACCCCCCGGGCCGGGTCAGGAGAGACCCAGTACTTC.

This clonotype was counted a single time. V usage is TRBV18 and J usage is TRBJ2-5; 7 bases agree with TRBD1. CDR3 length: 15 residues. Germline values: CDR1 KGHSH, CDR2 LQKENI. Unmatched junction bases numbered 3, after V lost 1 base and J lost 1 base. CDR3 nucleotide sequence: TGTGCCAGCTCACCACACGACAGGGCCCAAGAGACCCAGTACTTC. It specifies CASSPHDRAQETQYF. Drawing the rest from reference TRBV18 and TRBJ2-5, the complete variable domain is NAGVMQNPRHLVRRRGQEARLRCSPMKGHSHVYWYRQLPEEGLKFMVYLQKENIIDESGMPKERFSAEFPKEGPSILRIQQVVRGDSAAYFCASSPHDRAQETQYFGPGTRLLVL.

CDR3 DNA: TGTGCCAGCCTCGGGACAGGGGGGACCTACGAGCAGTACTTC. Translated, it gives CASLGTGGTYEQYF. The chain is built from TRBV28 and TRBJ2-7; 11 bases line up with TRBD1. Germline values: CDR1 MDHEN, CDR2 SYDVKM. The CDR3 runs 14 residues. Unmatched junction bases numbered 5, after V lost 8 bases and J lost 2 bases.

There are a few counts of this clonotype. The chain couples TRBV4-2 to TRBJ2-1, with a possible D match to TRBD2 (5 bases). The CDR3 loop spans 15 amino acids. Germline V gives CDR1 LGHNA, CDR2 YNFKEQ. The ends were cut back, 6 bases at V and 0 bases at J, with 12 bases in the middle. CDR3 nucleotides: TGTGCCAGCAGTCAAACAGCGGTCTCCTACAATGAGCAGTTCTTC. Protein sequence: CASSQTAVSYNEQFF.

The genes are TRBV4-2 and TRBJ2-1, with TRBD2 matching over 7 bases. J gave up 0 bases and V 3 bases, and 5 bases lay outside the gene matches. The CDR3 runs 16 residues. CDR1 is LGHNA, CDR2 YNFKEQ, per germline. CDR3 residues: CASSQDLAGSYNEQFF. In DNA, the CDR3 is TGTGCCAGCAGCCAGGATTTAGCGGGCTCCTACAATGAGCAGTTCTTC.

The chain uses TRBV24-1 and TRBJ2-2; D is unclear. The CDR3 has 13 residues. Germline V gene sequence: CDR1 KGHDR, CDR2 SFDVKD. V was cut by 8 bases and J by 2 bases, with 8 bases left in between. DNA of the CDR3: TGTGCCACCAAAGCAGCAAACACCGGGGAGCTGTTTTTT. Residues: CATKAANTGELFF.

As DNA, the CDR3 is TGCGCCAGCAGCGGGGTAGGGGCGAGCTCCTACGAGCAGTACTTC. It codes for CASSGVGASSYEQYF. The V call is TRBV5-1, the J call TRBJ2-7; D may be TRBD1 (5 bases). Germline lookup yields CDR1 SGHRS and CDR2 YFSETQ. The CDR3 is made up of 15 amino acids. V was pared by 4 bases and J by 0 bases, with 14 bases between.

A word on this clonotype: One end of the junction does not line up with germline, which may come from a read error. The V call is TRBV20-1, the J call TRBJ1-6; TRBD1 might be the D (5 bases). The CDR3 has 13 amino acids. CDR1 DFQATT and CDR2 SNEGSKA come from the germline V gene (reference sequence). The CDR3 loop reads CSARVGAGSPLHF. CDR3 nucleotides: TGCAGTGCCAGAGTCGGGGCGGGTTCACCCCTCCACTTT.

The chain carries TRBV12-3 or TRBV12-4 and TRBJ2-3, with 8 bases matching TRBD2. Trimming at V came to 8 bases and at J to 3 bases, leaving 4 bases not matched to a gene. The CDR3 is 13 amino acids. The CDR3 sequence is CASLRGGTDTQYF. The CDR3 region has the DNA TGTGCCAGCCTCCGGGGGGGGACAGATACGCAGTATTTT.

The rearrangement joins TRBV6-6 to TRBJ2-1; D not certain. Trimming removed 2 bases from V and 2 bases from J, with 16 bases in between. CDR1 and CDR2 (germline): MNHNY, SVGAGI (reference sequence). CDR3 length: 17 residues. The CDR3 coding sequence is TGTGCCAGCAGTTACCCTAGGGATCGGAATACCTACAATGAGCAGTTCTTC. Its protein is CASSYPRDRNTYNEQFF.